This TCR beta chain was recovered during a study of blood T cell repertoires in COVID-19. Turning to the study itself: Specimens from acute and convalescent COVID-19 originated in the United States, Italy and Spain. PBMCs, B-cell-depleted T cells, or T cells provided the cDNA or gDNA that made up the material.

Original data processing: Researchers report that nucleated cell counts were estimated from reference gene primer amplification. Profiling relied on immunoSEQ multiplex PCR, and the TCRdb table lists in-frame clones only, not all of them. The D gene and trimming were derived from the DNA, and the V and J assignments and clone size from that table. The data contain roughly 99,000 clones, about nine tenths of them seen just once; the ten biggest clones take up roughly 6.6%. V was cut by 6 bases and J by 1 base, with 7 bases left in between. This CDR3 is 13 amino acids long. Germline CDR1 is SEHNR and CDR2 is FQNEAQ (reference sequence).

The source material was peripheral blood. The chain uses TRBV7-9 and TRBJ1-3; a possible D gene is TRBD1 (5 bases). The sequence derives from a man in his fifties or sixties with active or convalescent COVID-19. The CDR3 nucleotides are TGTGCCAGCAGTCCAGGGTCTGGAAACACCATATATTTT. It yields the protein CASSPGSGNTIYF. The whole variable domain, remainder taken from reference TRBV7-9 and TRBJ1-3, is DTGVSQNPRHKITKRGQNVTFRCDPISEHNRLYWYRQTLGQGPEFLTYFQNEAQLEKSRLLSDRFSAERPKGSFSTLEIQRTEQGDSAMYLCASSPGSGNTIYFGEGSWLTVV.